The source of this TCR beta chain is a study of identical twins (dated by TCRdb to the mid-2010s). Background for the entire study: TCR alpha and beta repertoires from monozygotic twins, unrelated adults of various ages and cord blood were deep-sequenced to test whether fetal clonotypes persist. To rule out contamination, the twin experiments were replicated at different times with different library preparation protocols. Paper-wide results and their limitations: In beta out-of-frame sequences, excess twin sharing was weaker, because having fewer shared sequences lowered the signal-to-noise ratio. Fewer insertions were carried by abundant cord blood beta clonotypes; a weaker similar trend was observed in young adult naive repertoires, while no such trend was observed in memory repertoires. Invariant T cells such as MAIT and iNKT could partly confound zero-insertion analyses, although diverse VJ usage argued against such confounding for most clonotypes. In monozygotic twins, out-of-frame TCR alpha sharing was systematically underestimated by recombination models, although the models agreed with sharing between unrelated individuals. Because the same donors could not be followed over many years, the conclusions depended on cross-sectional statistical analysis. Out-of-frame TCR alpha sequences shared between twins showed an excess of low generation-probability sequences compared with coincidental sharing between unrelated individuals.

Only healthy Caucasian donors were included. Three pairs of female monozygotic twins, all aged about 18 to 30 years, made up the twin cohort. CD4+ and CD8+ T cell populations were isolated with positive isolation kits from Invitrogen. The junction shows trimming of 2 bases on V and 5 bases on J, and the gene matches do not reach 5 bases of it. CDR1 and CDR2 are read off the germline V gene as SGHTA and FQGTGA. From cysteine to phenylalanine, the CDR3 is 15 amino acids long. Of all the DNA, just the CDR3 is kept, 45 bases in frame from base 1. The library was obtained by 5' RACE. The reads were generated on an Illumina HiSeq 2000. A universal primer binding site was introduced by template switching, and a unique molecular identifier was present in the final cDNA, enabling accurate counting of TCR cDNA molecules. Specific primers in the conserved constant-segment region were used to synthesize first-strand cDNA for TCR alpha and beta chains. To control for contamination, every cDNA library was double barcoded, receiving both a SMART-Mk sample barcode and Illumina barcodes. Two successive PCR steps introduced TruSeq adapter sequences along with Illumina sample barcodes. TCR alpha and beta cDNA libraries were sequenced on the Illumina HiSeq platform with custom primers. As for how the authors treated the data: MiGEC was used to process raw reads and extract unique molecular identifiers, and MiXCR was used to find CDR3 positions. Recombination models were inferred per individual with the repgenHMM and IGoR tools using an EM algorithm. The tcR package in R was used for shared clonotype analysis, with sharing normalized by the product of cloneset sizes. To study raw recombination without the effects of thymic and clonal selection, out-of-frame nonproductive sequences were analyzed. TCRdb reran the public reads through fastp at Q25 and MiXCR, keeping productive beta chains. Every entry covers one CDR3 protein and lists the most common genes and DNA from its rows. These V and J calls rely on TCRdb rather than the paper's analysis. This sample comprises about 520,000 distinct CDR3 sequences, approximately 22% of them detected only once. The ten top clones hold around 0.91% of the sample.

Remarks on this clonotype: The antigen it recognizes is unknown. There are no base qualities to consult, and no much larger clone falls within one base.

These data also featured in a second study, about T cells expressing NK-cell markers. Per that second paper: In sorted CD3+CD56+NKG2C+, CD3+CD56+NKG2C- and CD3+CD56-NKG2C+ T-cell subsets from 7 to 9 donors, TCR beta-chain repertoires were profiled. Among the eight sequenced donors, seven were HCMV-seropositive and one was HCMV-seronegative. In several experiments an anti-gammadeltaTCR antibody was added to restrict sorting to alphabetaTCR-expressing T cells. In roughly 6 donors, the dominant CD3+CD56+NKG2C+ clonotypes ranked among the top 10 CD8+ clonotypes, making up roughly 1.0-8% of CD8+ T cells. Those dominant clonotypes were again the most abundant among CD3+CD56-NKG2C+ cells in a handful of donors, at about 28.3-65%. Whether the expanded NKG2C-expressing T cell clones were specific for HCMV antigens was left unclear. All eight donors whose samples were sequenced were randomly selected healthy volunteers, three of them men and five women. A commercial ELISA kit detecting HCMV-specific IgG in serum was used to determine HCMV serostatus. Reads were demultiplexed and grouped by UMI with MIGEC, and clonotypes were assembled and quantified with MiTCR. Only TCR cDNA sequences supported by at least two reads were kept to exclude erroneous sequences. The tcR package was used for downstream repertoire analysis, and clonotypes were matched across fractions by CDR3 nucleotide sequence plus V segment. VDJmatch was used to annotate antigen specificity against VDJdb, with one amino acid substitution allowed in CDR3.

The TCR comes from a woman aged 18 to 35 in good health. The rearrangement combines TRBV7-3 with TRBJ2-3, with TRBD1 matching 9 junction bases. Sample: CD4+ T cells sorted from blood. The CDR3 protein: CASSLQGTGIDTQYF. The DNA is TGTGCCAGCAGCTTACAAGGGACAGGGATAGATACGCAGTATTTT.